This TCR beta chain comes out of a study of T cell responses to AZD1222 COVID-19 vaccine. Study-wide points: As reported, nearly half of all spike-specific TCRs target variant regions that are unmutated. An increase in Spike-specific TCR breadth and depth was observed after two AZD1222 doses. White British ancestry dominated among donors, who included more females, and clonal diversity was possibly underestimated.

As for this clone: Its antigen is undetermined.

Generated by immunoSEQ multiplex PCR, the TCRdb table keeps only in-frame clones and is missing some. The sample has roughly 190,000 clones, around nine tenths seen once; the top ten hold 3.6%. The receptor was derived from an adult who received the MenACWY meningococcal vaccine as a control. The starting material was peripheral blood, obtained 28 days after the second dose of the MenACWY control vaccine.

The CDR3: CASSHPKGEPQHF. CDR3 nucleotides: TGTGCCAGCAGCCATCCTAAGGGGGAGCCCCAGCATTTT. The rearrangement links TRBV7-2 to TRBJ1-5; the D gene is possibly TRBD1 (6 bases). From germline, CDR1 is SGHTA and CDR2 FQGNSA. Trimming stripped 5 bases from V and 8 bases from J, with 13 bases between. This CDR3 is built from 13 residues.